This is a list of T cell receptor beta chains from one sample in a study of blood T cells in healthy people across ages. TCRdb reprocessed the 5' RACE reads with MiXCR, giving one entry per CDR3 protein. The profile shows about 1,400,000 distinct CDR3 sequences, about 40% of them singletons. Sequenced: blood. These receptor sequences come from a woman aged 18 to 35 in good health. Both conserved end residues are part of each CDR3. D genes are given only for firm matches. Clone sizes are given selectively: once, few, many, or a class where the clone is expanded.

V	J	D	size	CDR3
TRBV29-1	TRBJ2-1	.	.	CSVEVHSGAWSSYNEQFF
TRBV9	TRBJ2-3	TRBD2	.	CASSEIAGGPTDTQYF
TRBV2	TRBJ2-1	.	few	CASTKEGLFNEQFF
TRBV2	TRBJ2-3	.	.	CASSERGWSAITDTQYF
TRBV21-1	TRBJ1-2	.	.	CASSRLIRDRAYGYTF
TRBV7-7	.	.	few	CASSLGSGSYNEQYF
TRBV7-9	TRBJ2-1	.	few	CASSRGIGRNLVYNEQFF
TRBV5-5	TRBJ2-3	TRBD2	.	CASSPWTSGGPDTQYF
TRBV20-1	TRBJ2-5	.	.	CSASSLEEYF
TRBV11-2	TRBJ2-3	TRBD2	few	CASSRPPTGTSGGLSTDTQYF
TRBV20-1	TRBJ1-5	.	.	CSAREEGLQPQHF
TRBV5-5	TRBJ2-2	.	few	CASSFDRLTTGELFF
TRBV10-3	TRBJ2-5	.	.	CAIADVQETQYF
TRBV5-1	TRBJ1-1	TRBD1	.	CASSKPGQGTEAFF
TRBV6-5	TRBJ1-6	.	.	CASSYSSGINSPLHF
TRBV12-3/TRBV12-4	TRBJ1-4	.	.	CASSPRGPFEVTNEKLFF
TRBV20-1	TRBJ2-3	TRBD2	.	CSAPAGAGTDTQYF
TRBV14	TRBJ2-5	TRBD1	few	CASSPWTGIETQYF
TRBV28	TRBJ2-1	TRBD2	few	CASRAGGPGYNEQFF
TRBV7-9	TRBJ2-7	.	many	CASSLAIEQYF
TRBV10-1	TRBJ2-5	.	.	CASSGSGLETQYF
TRBV20-1	TRBJ2-3	TRBD2	.	CSAVSGKIGTDTQYF
TRBV13	TRBJ2-3	.	.	CASSLGSVADTQYF
TRBV6-5	TRBJ2-3	.	few	CASSYPGGLETDTQYF
TRBV5-1	TRBJ1-4	.	.	CASSLVSEYNEKLFF
TRBV6-6	TRBJ1-6	.	.	CASSYSEGSSYNSPLHF
TRBV11-2	TRBJ2-1	TRBD2	few	CASSLEPGLAFRVQFF
TRBV27	TRBJ1-4	.	.	CASSSPAGGNRREKLFF
TRBV20-1	TRBJ2-1	.	.	CSAGQSRTSSPNEQFF
TRBV2	TRBJ2-7	TRBD1	.	CASGLGMTGFGEQYF
TRBV3-1	TRBJ2-5	TRBD2	few	CASSQSGTSLQETQYF
TRBV7-2	TRBJ2-2	TRBD2	few	CASSPGLAGNTGELFF
TRBV5-1	TRBJ1-1	.	.	CASSGALSTEAFF
TRBV7-2	TRBJ2-5	.	.	CASSHRVLAAYNEQYF
TRBV24-1	.	TRBD2	few	CATSDSGTSRINEQYF
TRBV5-5	TRBJ2-3	TRBD1	once	CASSLGVDRGLGTDTQYF
TRBV6-5	TRBJ2-3	.	.	CASSDPRGQQYF
TRBV6-6	TRBJ2-1	.	.	CASRVGPVSSYNEQFF
TRBV29-1	TRBJ2-1	.	.	CSGEGHNEQFF
TRBV7-2	TRBJ2-1	.	once	CASSPRPWRNEQFF
TRBV12-3/TRBV12-4	TRBJ2-7	.	.	CANPPESSYEQYF
TRBV6-6	TRBJ2-2	TRBD2	few	CASTAGLATGELFF